This record looks at one TCR beta chain sequence and its context. The antigen remains undetermined. With 60 Vbeta and 13 Jbeta primers, the PCR was carried out. The table came from immunoSEQ multiplex PCR; TCRdb's copy has only in-frame clones and leaves some out. The sample has approximately 190,000 clones, 84% seen once; the top ten hold roughly 2.8%. Looked up from germline, CDR1 is MNHEY and CDR2 is SVGAGI. Trimming removed 5 bases from V and 7 bases from J; junction bases left unmatched: 6. The CDR3 totals 14 residues. These data come from a study of cytomegalovirus exposure and HLA in healthy donors. Overall study context: Early release data held 85 million or so unique TCRs from HLA-typed donors. Whole-study results and caveats: Data from an earlier analysis indicated that most TCR beta V segments were productive either about 87% or about 30% of the time. Within a later analysis, the majority of CMV-associated TCR beta chains appeared HLA-restricted.

The sequence was collected from a woman in her fifties or sixties in good health and CMV-seropositive. The chain carries TRBV6-5 and TRBJ1-5; 9 bases align to TRBD1. Sequencing used PBMCs. CDR3 in amino acids: CASSLRQGGQPQHF. The CDR3, as DNA: TGTGCCAGCAGTCTACGACAGGGGGGGCAGCCCCAGCATTTT.